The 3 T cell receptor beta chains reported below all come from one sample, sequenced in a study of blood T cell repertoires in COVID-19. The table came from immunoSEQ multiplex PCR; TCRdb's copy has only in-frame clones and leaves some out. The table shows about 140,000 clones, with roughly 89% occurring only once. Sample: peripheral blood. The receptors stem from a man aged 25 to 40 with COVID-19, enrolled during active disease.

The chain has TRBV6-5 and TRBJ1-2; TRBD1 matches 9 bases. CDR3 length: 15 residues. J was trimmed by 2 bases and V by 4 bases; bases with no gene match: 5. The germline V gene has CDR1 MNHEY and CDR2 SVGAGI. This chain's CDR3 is CASSSWTGDNYGYTF. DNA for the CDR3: TGTGCCAGCAGTTCCTGGACAGGGGACAACTATGGCTACACCTTC.

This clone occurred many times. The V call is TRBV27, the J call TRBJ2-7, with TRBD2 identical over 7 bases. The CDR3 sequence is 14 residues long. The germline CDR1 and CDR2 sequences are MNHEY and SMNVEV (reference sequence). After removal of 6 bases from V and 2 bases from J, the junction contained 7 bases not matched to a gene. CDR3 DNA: TGTGCCAGCAGAGGCGGTGGGGGGGCCTACGAGCAGTACTTC. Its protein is CASRGGGGAYEQYF.

CDR3 coding DNA: TGTGCCAGCAGCCAACCACAGGGGGGTTATAATTCACCCCTCCACTTT. It codes for CASSQPQGGYNSPLHF. This chain uses TRBV14 with TRBJ1-6, with 8 nucleotides matching TRBD1. From germline, CDR1 is SGHDN and CDR2 FVKESK. The V segment lost 2 bases and the J segment 4 bases; nucleotides outside the gene matches: 4. This CDR3 region has 16 residues.